The clone carrying this T cell receptor beta chain came up a few times. The antigen is unknown. This record comes from a study of early T cells in non-severe SARS-CoV-2 infection. Turning to the study itself: It was bulk RNA from unsorted whole blood that was sequenced, and the chains were unpaired. Broader study findings: CD4 and private specificities were missed by VDJdb matching, which favored anti-spike CD8 responses.

Unique molecular identifiers were affixed to single, distinct cDNA molecules. TCRdb fed the 5' RACE reads into MiXCR, producing one record per CDR3 protein. The data hold about 83,000 distinct CDR3 sequences, with 9% to 15% observed a single time. Germline V lookup: CDR1 MNHEY, CDR2 SVGAGI. The V end was cut by 4 bases, the J end by 2 bases, with 21 bases between. The CDR3 length is 17 residues. This sequence joins TRBV6-5 and TRBJ2-7; perhaps TRBD2 as D (6 bases). Sequenced material: whole blood. This sequence originates from an adult who was a healthcare worker with PCR-confirmed SARS-CoV-2 infection or an uninfected control (not recorded which). For the CDR3, the DNA is TGTGCCAGCAGTTCCATGGTCGCGGGAAAGTCCCCCTACGAGCAGTACTTC. It codes for CASSSMVAGKSPYEQYF.